The T cell receptor (beta chain) under discussion was sequenced for a study of OX40 agonist ivuxolimab in advanced cancers. Using immunoSEQ multiplex PCR, the repertoire was profiled, and TCRdb retains in-frame clones only, with some absent. The profile covers approximately 70,000 clones, with around nine tenths appearing a single time and 0.27% taken by the ten largest. The V gene end was trimmed by 8 bases and the J gene end by 2 bases; junction bases not matched to a gene: 5. This CDR3 is built from 14 residues. Germline values: CDR1 MRHNA, CDR2 SNTAGT. The receptor was derived from an adult with an advanced solid tumor such as melanoma, head and neck, liver or kidney cancer. This specimen consisted of CD4+ or CD8+ T cells sorted from blood, obtained in a trial of the OX40 agonist ivuxolimab. The chain is built from TRBV6-4 and TRBJ2-2; 7 bases are a match to TRBD2. The CDR3 here is CASEREVNTGELFF. CDR3 coding DNA: TGTGCCAGCGAGCGGGAAGTAAACACCGGGGAGCTGTTTTTT.